This T cell receptor (beta chain) was profiled in a study of human T cells and chemical hapten exposure. About the study: Variability of per-sample TCR yields stemmed mainly from small differences in pooled library volume.

As to this clonotype: Antigen: not known.

Overall study results and limits: Sensitizing to DPC left TCRs with a frequency above 1 in 1000 unaltered.

CDR3 length: 11 residues. Germline V gene sequence: CDR1 MGHDK, CDR2 SYGVNS. Trimming shortened V by 8 bases and J by 7 bases, and 12 bases separated the two germline ends. Total RNA extraction was carried out from unfractionated whole blood. The study's library attached unique molecular identifiers to single cDNA molecules. Original handling: From roughly 23,000 to 700,000 TCRs were found per sample, with a median of about 100,000. TCRdb used MiXCR to reprocess the reads, holding one entry per CDR3 protein. The V and J calls were not made by the authors but by TCRdb's processing. This sample has around 120,000 distinct CDR3 sequences, with over 7.5% found just once.

The chain joins TRBV25-1 to TRBJ2-7, with D possibly matching TRBD1 (5 bases). What was sequenced was whole blood. This TCR derives from a human donor in good health. Some clones in this sample may be carry-over from other donors' samples. The CDR3 region is CASGRGGEQYF. DNA of the CDR3: TGTGCCAGCGGAAGGGGTGGAGAGCAGTACTTC.